This entry lists 4 T cell receptor beta chains sequenced from one sample in a study of human T cells and chemical hapten exposure (dated by TCRdb to the early 2020s). The receptor library was made with RACE. Sequencing was carried out with a NextSeq 500. Using fastp at Q25 and MiXCR, TCRdb reprocessed the public reads and kept productive beta chains. Records with the same CDR3 protein are collapsed into one entry carrying the most frequent genes and DNA. The sample profile shows 25,000 to 35,000 distinct CDR3 sequences; 6% to 7.5% of them were found once. Clones ranked in the top ten supply 9.9% of the sample. The sample's time point, from its label and the paper: healthy volunteer bleed at 2 weeks. Total RNA was isolated from unfractionated whole blood collected in Tempus Blood RNA tubes. Sequencing was carried out using whole blood. The source of these receptors is a human donor in good health. Some clones in this sample may be carry-over from other donors' samples.

This clonotype was picked up many times. The chain combines TRBV7-2 with TRBJ1-5; D remains ambiguous. CDR1 and CDR2 (germline): SGHTA, FQGNSA. With 0 bases removed from V and 6 bases from J, the gap between germline ends came to 9 bases. The CDR3 covers 14 residues. CDR3 protein: CASSLAWAGQPQHF. In nucleotides, the CDR3 is TGTGCCAGCAGCTTAGCCTGGGCGGGTCAGCCCCAGCATTTT.

This clonotype showed up just a few times. The CDR3 DNA reads TGTGCCATCAGTGCAGACAGCCCTGGAAACACCATATATTTT. Amino acid sequence: CAISADSPGNTIYF. This chain connects TRBV10-3 to TRBJ1-3; tentatively, D is TRBD1 (5 bases). The germline CDR1 and CDR2 sequences are ENHRY and SYGVKD. V dropped 4 bases and J dropped 2 bases, with 9 bases sitting between them. There are 14 residues in the CDR3.

The sample holds many counts of this clonotype. J is TRBJ2-2 and V is TRBV5-1, with D possibly TRBD1 on 6 matching bases. The CDR3 sequence is 15 residues long. V was shortened by 7 bases and J by 3 bases, with 16 bases between the two germline ends. In germline, CDR1 is SGHRS, CDR2 YFSETQ. The CDR3 loop is CASYTGIYDTGELFF. The CDR3, as DNA: TGCGCCAGCTACACAGGGATCTATGACACCGGGGAGCTGTTTTTT.

This clonotype was observed at least ten times. The rearrangement links TRBV20-1 to TRBJ1-3; unclear D gene. This CDR3 comprises 15 residues. CDR1 is DFQATT and CDR2 is SNEGSKA in the germline V gene (reference sequence). Trimming removed 0 bases from V and 1 base from J, with 10 bases in between. DNA for the CDR3: TGCAGTGCTAGAGATCCGACTACTTCTGGAAACACCATATATTTT. This encodes CSARDPTTSGNTIYF.